The 10 T cell receptor beta chains given below trace back to one sample, sequenced in a study of blood T cell repertoires in COVID-19. Only in-frame clones appear in the TCRdb table, and some are missing; sequencing was by immunoSEQ multiplex PCR. The sample includes fewer than 250,000 clones, approximately 85% of them seen just once. Sequencing used PBMCs or T cells enriched from blood (not recorded which). The receptors derive from a woman between 50 and 59 years old with acute COVID-19.

The chain has TRBV6-2 or TRBV6-3 and TRBJ2-5; a weak D match, TRBD2 (5 bases). The CDR3 loop spans 15 amino acids. The ends were cut back, 6 bases at V and 4 bases at J, with 18 bases in the middle. The germline CDR1 and CDR2 sequences are MNHEY and SVGEGT. The CDR3 DNA reads TGTGCCAGCAGACCTAGTGGAGGAGACTCAGAGACCCAGTACTTC. This encodes CASRPSGGDSETQYF.

The V gene is TRBV18, the J gene TRBJ1-2; TRBD1 might be the D (6 bases). CDR1 is KGHSH, CDR2 LQKENI, per germline. CDR3 size: 16 residues. The V end lost 3 bases, the J end lost 4 bases, and 18 bases lay between the germline ends. This CDR3 is CASSPGGDTGTYGYTF. CDR3 sequence (DNA): TGTGCCAGCTCACCCGGTGGGGACACAGGGACCTATGGCTACACCTTC.

This sequence joins TRBV3-1 (or the pseudogene TRBV3-2) and TRBJ2-1; 13 bases are shared with TRBD2. The CDR3 has 17 residues. V shed 4 bases, J shed 4 bases, and the junction held 7 bases outside the gene matches. Germline V gene sequence: CDR1 LGHDT, CDR2 YNNKEL (reference sequence). In DNA form, the CDR3 reads TGTGCCAGCAGCCGGACTAGCGGGGGACCCCTATACAATGAGCAGTTCTTC. It codes for CASSRTSGGPLYNEQFF.

This clone was seen once. The chain carries TRBV2 and TRBJ1-1; TRBD1 is a possible D gene (5 bases). The V and J ends lost 7 bases and 5 bases respectively, with 8 bases between them. Per germline, CDR1 SNHLY and CDR2 FYNNEI. This CDR3 is built from 11 residues. The chain's CDR3 is CASNRGTEAFF. CDR3 nucleotide sequence: TGTGCCAGCAATCGGGGGACTGAAGCTTTCTTT.

The V call is TRBV5-8, the J call TRBJ1-5; D gene unclear. This CDR3 has 15 amino acids. In germline, CDR1 is SGHTS, CDR2 YDEGEE. V shed 5 bases and J shed 0 bases, with 12 bases lying between them. The DNA of the CDR3 is TGTGCCAGCAGTTATTGGGAGCATAGCAATCAGCCCCAGCATTTT. Residues: CASSYWEHSNQPQHF. The full variable domain, in which reference TRBV5-8 and TRBJ1-5 provide the parts outside the CDR3, is EAGVTQSPTHLIKTRGQQATLRCSPISGHTSVYWYQQALGLGLQFLLWYDEGEERNRGNFPPRFSGRQFPNYSSELNVNALELEDSALYLCASSYWEHSNQPQHFGDGTRLSIL.

The chain uses TRBV9 and TRBJ2-5; D is undetermined. This CDR3 contains 14 residues. V was pared by 4 bases and J by 2 bases, with 12 bases between. In germline, CDR1 is SGDLS, CDR2 YYNGEE. The CDR3 nucleotides read TGTGCCAGCAGCCTCGGGTGGAGACAAGAGACCCAGTACTTC. Its protein product is CASSLGWRQETQYF.

This chain uses TRBV28 with TRBJ1-5; 8 bases line up with TRBD1. Trimming cost V 6 bases and J 9 bases; bases outside gene matches: 13. CDR3 length: 15 residues. Germline V gene lookup returns CDR1 MDHEN and CDR2 SYDVKM. The CDR3 loop reads CASRRGTGYGGPQHF. The CDR3 bases are TGTGCCAGCAGACGAGGGACAGGCTACGGAGGGCCCCAGCATTTT.

The genes are TRBV4-3 and TRBJ1-2; possibly TRBD1 for D (5 bases). The CDR3 runs to 13 residues. V shed 4 bases and J shed 6 bases, with 12 bases lying between them. Germline CDR1 and CDR2: LGHNA and YSLEER. The chain's CDR3 is CASSPREGDGYTF. The CDR3 DNA is TGCGCCAGCAGCCCCAGGGAAGGCGATGGCTACACCTTC.

CDR3 region: CASSLEGALTGELFF. The CDR3 DNA reads as TGTGCCAGCAGCTTAGAGGGGGCGCTCACCGGGGAGCTGTTTTTT. The chain links TRBV7-2 to TRBJ2-2, with TRBD1 identical over 7 bases. V shed 1 base and J 4 bases; nucleotides not matched to a gene: 3. CDR1 is SGHTA, CDR2 FQGNSA, per germline. CDR3 size: 15 residues.

This clone was counted between two and nine times. The CDR3, as DNA: TGCGCCAGCAGCGCCGGCGGCGGGGGGCCAATAGGAGTTGATGAGCAGTTCTTC. Translated: CASSAGGGGPIGVDEQFF. The V call is TRBV4-1, the J call TRBJ2-1; 8 bases agree with TRBD2. After removal of 5 bases from V and 8 bases from J, the junction contained 20 bases not matched to a gene. Per germline, CDR1 MGHRA and CDR2 YSYEKL. The CDR3 has 18 amino acids.